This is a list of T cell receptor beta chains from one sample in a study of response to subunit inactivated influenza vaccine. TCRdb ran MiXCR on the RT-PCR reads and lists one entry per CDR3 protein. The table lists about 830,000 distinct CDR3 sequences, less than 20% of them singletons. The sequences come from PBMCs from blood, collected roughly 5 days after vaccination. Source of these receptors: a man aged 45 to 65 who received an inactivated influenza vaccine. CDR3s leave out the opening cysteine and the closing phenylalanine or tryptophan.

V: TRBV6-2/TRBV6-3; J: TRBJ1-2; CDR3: ASSMDIANYGYT
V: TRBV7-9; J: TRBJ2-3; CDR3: ASSLLAGVSDTQY
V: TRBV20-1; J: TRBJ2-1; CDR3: SALTSSTLYNEQF
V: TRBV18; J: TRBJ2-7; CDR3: ASSQRKLATYEQY
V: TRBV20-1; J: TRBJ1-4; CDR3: SASPGPRGEKLF
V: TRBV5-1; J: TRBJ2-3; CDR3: ASTTSGTAGDTQY
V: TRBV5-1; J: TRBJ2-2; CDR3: ASSWASGPTGELF
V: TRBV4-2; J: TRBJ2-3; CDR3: ASSLEGLAESDTQY
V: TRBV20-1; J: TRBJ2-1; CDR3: SAREAFRNGQF
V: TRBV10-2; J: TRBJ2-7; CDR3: ASSEMWQGFGEQY
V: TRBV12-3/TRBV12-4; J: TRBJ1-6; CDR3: ASSLDGSNSPLH
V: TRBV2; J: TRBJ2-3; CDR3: TISSPGLAEKSTDTQY
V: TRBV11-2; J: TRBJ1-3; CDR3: ASRPLQGSGNTIY